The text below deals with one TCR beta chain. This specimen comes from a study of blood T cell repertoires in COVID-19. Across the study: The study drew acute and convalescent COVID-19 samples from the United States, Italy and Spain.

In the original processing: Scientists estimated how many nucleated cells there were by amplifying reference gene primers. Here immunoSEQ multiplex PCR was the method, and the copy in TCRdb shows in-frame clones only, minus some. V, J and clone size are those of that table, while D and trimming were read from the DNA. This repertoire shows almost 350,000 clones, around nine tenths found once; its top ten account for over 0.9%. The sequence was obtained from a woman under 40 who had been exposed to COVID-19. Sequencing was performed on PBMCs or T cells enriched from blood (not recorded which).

The CDR3 DNA sequence: TGTGCCAGCTCGACAGGGGCTCTTCAAAAACTGTTTTTT. Its protein is CASSTGALQKLFF. The gene calls are TRBV12-3 or TRBV12-4 and TRBJ1-4; TRBD1 matches at 8 bases. The J segment lost 9 bases and the V segment lost 8 bases, leaving 8 bases of the junction unmatched. CDR3 length: 13 amino acids.